What follows is one TCR beta chain and its context. Antigen: not known. The data stem from a study of T cells in Graves' hyperthyroidism and ophthalmopathy. At the level of the study: The authors collected peripheral blood at initial diagnosis, before any treatment. Study outcomes and limitations: Model-based prediction identified ophthalmopathy a median around seven months prior to its onset.

The CDR3 regions of TCR beta were amplified from RNA transcripts. Researchers ran a first-round RT-PCR on the TCR CDR3 using the HTBI primer set. TCRdb fed the multiplex PCR reads into MiXCR, producing one record per CDR3 protein. This sample yields about 290,000 distinct CDR3 sequences, of which roughly 19% are seen a single time; roughly 39% belongs to the top ten. From germline, CDR1 is SNHLY and CDR2 FYNNEI. V dropped 5 bases and J dropped 7 bases, with 17 bases sitting between them. This CDR3 spans 14 amino acids. This clonotype was sampled from a man over 45 with Graves' ophthalmopathy. The chain joins TRBV2 to TRBJ1-2; possibly TRBD1 for D (6 bases). Sequencing was done on a sample of blood. CDR3 in amino acids: CASSPVRGAIGYTF. The CDR3 bases are TGTGCCAGCAGTCCAGTGCGGGGGGCTATTGGCTACACCTTC. Full variable domain (outside the CDR3, taken from reference TRBV2 and TRBJ1-2): EPEVTQTPSHQVTQMGQEVILRCVPISNHLYFYWYRQILGQKVEFLVSFYNNEISEKSEIFDDQFSVERPDGSNFTLKIRSTKLEDSAMYFCASSPVRGAIGYTFGSGTRLTVV.